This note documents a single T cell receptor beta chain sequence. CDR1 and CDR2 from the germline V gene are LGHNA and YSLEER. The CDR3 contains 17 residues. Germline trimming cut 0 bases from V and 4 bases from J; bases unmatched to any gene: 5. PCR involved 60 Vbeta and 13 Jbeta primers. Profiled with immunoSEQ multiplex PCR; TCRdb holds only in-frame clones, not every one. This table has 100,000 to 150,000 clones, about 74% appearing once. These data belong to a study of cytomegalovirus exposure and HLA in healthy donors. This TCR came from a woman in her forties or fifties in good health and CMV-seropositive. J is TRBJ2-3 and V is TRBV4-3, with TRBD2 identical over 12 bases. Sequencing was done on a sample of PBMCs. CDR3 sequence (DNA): TGCGCCAGCAGCCAAGACGCCCTAGCGGGAGGGGCAGATACGCAGTATTTT. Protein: CASSQDALAGGADTQYF.